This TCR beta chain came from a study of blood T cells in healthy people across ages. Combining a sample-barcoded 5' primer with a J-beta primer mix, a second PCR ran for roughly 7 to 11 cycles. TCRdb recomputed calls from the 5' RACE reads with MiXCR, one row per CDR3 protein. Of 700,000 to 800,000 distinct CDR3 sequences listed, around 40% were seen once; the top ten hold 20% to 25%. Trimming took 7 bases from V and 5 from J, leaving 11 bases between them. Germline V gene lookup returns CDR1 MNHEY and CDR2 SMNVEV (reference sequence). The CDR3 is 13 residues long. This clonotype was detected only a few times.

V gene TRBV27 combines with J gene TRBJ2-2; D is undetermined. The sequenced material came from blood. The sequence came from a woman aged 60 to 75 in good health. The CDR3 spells CASTRVQTGELFF. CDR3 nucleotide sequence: TGTGCCAGCACCCGTGTACAGACCGGGGAGCTGTTTTTT.